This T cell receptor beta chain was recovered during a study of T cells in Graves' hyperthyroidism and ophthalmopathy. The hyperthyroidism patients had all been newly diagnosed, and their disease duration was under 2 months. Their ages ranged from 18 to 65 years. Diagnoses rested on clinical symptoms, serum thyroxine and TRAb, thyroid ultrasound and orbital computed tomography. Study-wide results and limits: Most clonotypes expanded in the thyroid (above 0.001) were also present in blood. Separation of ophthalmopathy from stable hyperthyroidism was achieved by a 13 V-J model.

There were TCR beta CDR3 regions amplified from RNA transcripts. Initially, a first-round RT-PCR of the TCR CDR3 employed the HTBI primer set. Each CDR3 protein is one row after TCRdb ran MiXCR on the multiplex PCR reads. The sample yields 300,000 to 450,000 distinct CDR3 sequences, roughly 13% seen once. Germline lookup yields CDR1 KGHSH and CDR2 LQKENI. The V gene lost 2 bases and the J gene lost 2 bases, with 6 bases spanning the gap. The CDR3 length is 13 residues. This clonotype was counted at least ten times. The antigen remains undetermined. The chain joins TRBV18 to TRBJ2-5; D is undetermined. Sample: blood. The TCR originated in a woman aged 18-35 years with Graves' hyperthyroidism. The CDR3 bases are TGTGCCAGCTCACCAAGGGTACAAGAGACCCAGTACTTC. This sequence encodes CASSPRVQETQYF.